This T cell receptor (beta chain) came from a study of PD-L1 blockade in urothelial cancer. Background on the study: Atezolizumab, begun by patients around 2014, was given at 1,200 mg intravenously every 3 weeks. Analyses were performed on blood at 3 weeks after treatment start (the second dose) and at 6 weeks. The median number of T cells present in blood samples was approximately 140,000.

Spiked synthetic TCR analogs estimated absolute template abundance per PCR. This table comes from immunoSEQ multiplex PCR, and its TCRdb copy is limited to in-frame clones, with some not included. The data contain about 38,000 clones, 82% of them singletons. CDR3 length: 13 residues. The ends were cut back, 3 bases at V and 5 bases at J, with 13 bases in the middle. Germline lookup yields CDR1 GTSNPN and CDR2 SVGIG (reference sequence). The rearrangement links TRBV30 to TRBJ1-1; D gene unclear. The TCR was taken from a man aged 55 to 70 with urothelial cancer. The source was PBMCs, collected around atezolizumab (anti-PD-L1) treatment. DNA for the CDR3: TGTGCCTGGAGGTGGCGGCGAGGGACTGAAGCTTTCTTT. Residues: CAWRWRRGTEAFF.